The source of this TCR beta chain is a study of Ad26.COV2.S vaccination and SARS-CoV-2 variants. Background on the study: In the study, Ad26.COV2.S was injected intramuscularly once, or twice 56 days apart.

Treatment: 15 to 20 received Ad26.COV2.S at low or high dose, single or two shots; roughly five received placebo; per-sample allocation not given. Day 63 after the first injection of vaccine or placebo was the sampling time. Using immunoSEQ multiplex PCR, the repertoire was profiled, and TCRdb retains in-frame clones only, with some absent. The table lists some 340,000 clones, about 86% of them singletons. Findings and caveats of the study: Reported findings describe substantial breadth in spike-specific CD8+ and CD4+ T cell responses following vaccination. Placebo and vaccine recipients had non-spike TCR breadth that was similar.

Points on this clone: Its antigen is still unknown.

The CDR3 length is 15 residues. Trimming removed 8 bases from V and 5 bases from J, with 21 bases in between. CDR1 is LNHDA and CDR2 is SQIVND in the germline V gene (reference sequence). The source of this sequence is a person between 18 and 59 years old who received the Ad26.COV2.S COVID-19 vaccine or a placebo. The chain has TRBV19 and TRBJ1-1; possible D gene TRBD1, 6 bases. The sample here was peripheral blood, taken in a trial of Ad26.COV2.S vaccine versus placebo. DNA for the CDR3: TGTGCCAGTGGCCCCAGGGGTCTCCGGGGGACTGAAGCTTTCTTT. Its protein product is CASGPRGLRGTEAFF.